The entry that follows covers one T cell receptor beta chain sequence. Which antigen it targets is not known. Base qualities are not provided; no much larger clone lies one nucleotide away. The data originate from a study of a mutant IDH1 vaccine in newly diagnosed glioma (dated by TCRdb to the early 2020s). Concerning the study at large: Of the 32 patients who were treated, approximately 60% were male and approximately 40% were female, and the mean age was around 40 years. Longitudinal TCRB deep sequencing was performed for around 23 treated patients wherever samples were available for exploratory analyses. Peripheral blood was drawn at six visits: V03 (baseline), V05, V07, V10, V12 and V13. Before enrollment, most patients had been given radiochemotherapy with temozolomide as standard therapy, while the rest had received either radiotherapy alone or temozolomide alone. The paper's findings and limits, for the study overall: Availability determined which PBMC samples were chosen for TCRB deep sequencing. Pseudoprogression seemed to be unrelated to changes in the top peripheral T cell clonotypes found by TCRB sequencing. Immune responses induced by the vaccine were seen in approximately 92% of patients across multiple MHC alleles. According to the authors, sample limitations meant that analyses of patient blood samples could not be reproduced.

Receptor amplification or capture employed the immunoSEQ multiplex PCR assay. The hsTCRB Kit was used according to the manufacturer's protocol to amplify rearranged TCR beta chain sequences. An Illumina MiSeq was used to sequence the TCRB libraries. On the study's bioinformatics: Demultiplexing, trimming and gene mapping were performed with the kit vendor's proprietary platform. Sourced from immuneACCESS, this table was stored by TCRdb with only in-frame sequences that have V and J called. A share of the clones is absent; for the studies checked, an unresolved V gene accounts for under half, and the remainder has no known explanation. That table is the source of V, J and clone size, and D and trimming were worked out from the DNA. The sample table contains about 92,000 clones; only one count was recorded for under 90% of them. The ten largest clones take up 6% to 9.5% of the sample. The CDR3 runs 13 amino acids, cysteine and phenylalanine included. The kept DNA is CDR3 alone, 39 bases in frame from the first base. Deletion took 4 bases off V and 6 bases off J, with a span of 9 bases between the germline ends. The germline V gene (reference sequence) yields PRHDT for CDR1 and FYEKMQ for CDR2.

Per the publication, the time point label means: baseline, week 1 (first vaccination visit). The treatment or condition label, read with the paper, signifies: pre-vaccination baseline after standard-of-care therapy. Newly diagnosed WHO grade 3 or 4 IDH1-mutant astrocytomas showing loss of nuclear ATRX were present in the donors. The samples were drawn from NOA16, a multicentre, single-arm, open-label phase I trial in Germany that tested a mutant IDH1 peptide vaccine in humans for the first time. Blood drawn at visit V03 was used as the baseline sample for immunogenicity testing. Genomic DNA for TCRB sequencing was extracted from EDTA blood using the DNeasy Blood and Tissue Kit.

The TCR sequence derives from a woman between 45 and 60 years old with glioma. The chain was built from TRBV13 and TRBJ2-2, with no confident D gene call. The specimen was PBMCs, collected from a glioma patient treated with radiotherapy, temozolomide or both. The CDR3 sequence is CASSSQVAGELFF. At the DNA level, the sequence is TGTGCCAGCAGCTCCCAAGTGGCCGGGGAGCTGTTTTTT.